This TCR beta chain came from a study of blood T cell repertoires in COVID-19 (dated by TCRdb to about 2020). At the level of the whole study: Samples from collaborators originated in the United States, Italy and Spain and spanned both the acute and convalescent phases of COVID-19. Nearly every sample came with metadata listing a de-identified subject ID, COVID-19 status, age in years and sex. The dataset comprised deeply sampled blood TCRbeta repertoires from subjects exposed to, actively infected with, or recovered from COVID-19. Where available, HLA class I and class II types were obtained from metadata supplied by the sample provider rather than from assay-based typing. Samples were obtained from the ongoing ImmuneRACE study (first 160 participants) and from 1,200 or so subjects provided by 6 global collaborators. The repertoires were released in a freely available public database intended as a resource for research on the immune response to SARS-CoV-2. The material from the prospective study consisted of cDNA or gDNA derived from T cells, B-cell-depleted T cells, or PBMCs.

The immunoSEQ Assay, a bias-controlled multiplex PCR, was used to amplify TCRbeta CDR3 regions from genomic DNA. Under the source paper's analysis protocol: The number of nucleated cells in each sample was estimated from the amplification of reference gene primers within the assay. To quantify the absolute abundance of each unique TCRbeta CDR3 rearrangement, sequence reads were collapsed and filtered. Productive Simpson clonality was computed per sample as the square root of Simpson's diversity index over productive rearrangements. The clones in this table, taken by TCRdb from immuneACCESS, are in-frame only. Not every clone is retained; where verified, under half of the shortfall comes from an unresolved V gene, and the cause of the rest is unknown. That table furnishes V, J and clone size, whereas the DNA furnished D and trimming. Within this sample are some 330,000 clones, with roughly nine tenths of them counted one time only. Approximately 2% of the sample lies in the top ten.

In Seattle, one collaborating source enrolled patients while the infection was active and tracked those patients longitudinally over the course of disease. The collaborating institutions used their own protocols to collect whole blood in K2EDTA tubes. For TCRbeta analysis, collaborators shipped samples as frozen whole blood, isolated PBMCs, or DNA extracted from either of those sample types. As encoded in the germline V gene, CDR1 is SGHRS while CDR2 is YFSETQ. From the cysteine through the phenylalanine, the CDR3 covers 14 amino acids. The only DNA kept is the CDR3, 42 bases in frame from the first base. The germline V and J ends show losses of 4 bases and 2 bases respectively, and no gene match explains 6 bases of the junction. Remarks on this clone: Its antigen target is currently unknown. There are no base qualities to consult, and no much larger clone falls within one base.

What the authors observed across the whole study: The quantity of clinical and demographic metadata differed by source and by participant and was supplied without curation.

The receptor was derived from a woman aged 25 to 39 with COVID-19, enrolled during active disease. The sample consisted of peripheral blood. The chain joins TRBV5-1 to TRBJ2-7, with 7 bases in between that match TRBD1. The CDR3 reads CASSTKGATYEQYF. The nucleotides read TGCGCCAGCAGCACCAAGGGGGCAACCTACGAGCAGTACTTC.